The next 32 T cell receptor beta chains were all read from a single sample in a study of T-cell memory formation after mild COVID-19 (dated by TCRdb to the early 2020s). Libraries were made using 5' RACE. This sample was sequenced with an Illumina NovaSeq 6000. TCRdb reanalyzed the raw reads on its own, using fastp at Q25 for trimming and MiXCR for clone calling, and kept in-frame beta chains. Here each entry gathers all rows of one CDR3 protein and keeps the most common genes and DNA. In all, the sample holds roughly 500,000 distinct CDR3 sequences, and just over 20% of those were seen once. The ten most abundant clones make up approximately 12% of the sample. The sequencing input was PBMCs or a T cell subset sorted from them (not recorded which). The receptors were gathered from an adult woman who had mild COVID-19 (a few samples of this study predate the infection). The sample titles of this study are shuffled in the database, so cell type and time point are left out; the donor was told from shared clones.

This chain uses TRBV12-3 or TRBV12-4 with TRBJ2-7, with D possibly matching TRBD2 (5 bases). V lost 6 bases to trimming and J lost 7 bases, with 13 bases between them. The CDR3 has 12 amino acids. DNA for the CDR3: TGTGCCAGCAGCCCTGACTCGGGGGAGCAGTACTTC. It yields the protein CASSPDSGEQYF.

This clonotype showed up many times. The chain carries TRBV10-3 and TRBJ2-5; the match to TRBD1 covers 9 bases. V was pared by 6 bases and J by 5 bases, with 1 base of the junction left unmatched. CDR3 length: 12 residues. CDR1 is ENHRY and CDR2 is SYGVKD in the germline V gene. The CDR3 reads CAISGQGETQYF. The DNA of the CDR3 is TGTGCCATCAGCGGACAGGGGGAGACCCAGTACTTC.

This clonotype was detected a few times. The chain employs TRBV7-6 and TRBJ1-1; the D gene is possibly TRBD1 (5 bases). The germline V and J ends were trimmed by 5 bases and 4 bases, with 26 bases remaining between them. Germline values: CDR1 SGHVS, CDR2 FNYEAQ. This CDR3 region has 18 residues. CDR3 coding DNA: TGTGCCAGCAGCACCCATCCTGGGGAAGAAATCGGGGGCACTGAAGCTTTCTTT. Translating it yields CASSTHPGEEIGGTEAFF.

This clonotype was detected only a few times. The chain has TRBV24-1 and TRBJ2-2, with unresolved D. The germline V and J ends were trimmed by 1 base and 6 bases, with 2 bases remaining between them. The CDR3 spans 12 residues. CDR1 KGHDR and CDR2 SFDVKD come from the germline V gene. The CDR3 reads CATSDFSGELFF. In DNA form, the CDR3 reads TGTGCCACCAGTGATTTCTCCGGGGAGCTGTTTTTT.

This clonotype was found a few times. Here the CDR3 reads CASTDGYEQYF. The CDR3, as DNA: TGTGCCAGCACCGACGGCTACGAGCAGTACTTC. V and J are TRBV3-1 and TRBJ2-7; D not resolved. Trimming took off 7 bases at V and 3 bases at J, with 7 bases between the two ends. This CDR3 contains 11 residues. The germline gives CDR1 LGHDT, CDR2 YNNKEL (reference sequence).

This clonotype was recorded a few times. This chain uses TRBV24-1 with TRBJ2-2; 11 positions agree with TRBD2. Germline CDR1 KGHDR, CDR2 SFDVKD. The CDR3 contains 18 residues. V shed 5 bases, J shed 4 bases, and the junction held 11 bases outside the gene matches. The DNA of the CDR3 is TGTGCCACCAGTGGCGTACCCCTAGCGGGAGGTTTCACCGGGGAGCTGTTTTTT. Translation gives CATSGVPLAGGFTGELFF.

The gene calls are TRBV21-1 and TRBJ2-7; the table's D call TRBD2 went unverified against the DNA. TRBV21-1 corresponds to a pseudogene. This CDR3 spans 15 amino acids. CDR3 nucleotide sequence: TGTGCCAGCAGCAAAGTGCCAACGGGAGTAAGGGAGCAGTACTTC. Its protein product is CASSKVPTGVREQYF.

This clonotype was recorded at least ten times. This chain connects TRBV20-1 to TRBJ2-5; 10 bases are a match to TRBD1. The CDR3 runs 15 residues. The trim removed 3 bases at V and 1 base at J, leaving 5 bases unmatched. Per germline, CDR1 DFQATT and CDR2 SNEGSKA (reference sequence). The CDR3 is CSASSGTGVQETQYF. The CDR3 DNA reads TGCAGTGCTAGCTCCGGGACAGGGGTCCAAGAGACCCAGTACTTC.

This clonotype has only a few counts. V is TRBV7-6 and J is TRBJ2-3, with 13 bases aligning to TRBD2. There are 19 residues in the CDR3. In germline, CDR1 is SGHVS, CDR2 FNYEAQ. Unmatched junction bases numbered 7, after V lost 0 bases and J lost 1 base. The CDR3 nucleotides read TGTGCCAGCAGCTTAGCTCCACTAGCGGGGGGGCTTCGCACAGATACGCAGTATTTT. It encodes CASSLAPLAGGLRTDTQYF.

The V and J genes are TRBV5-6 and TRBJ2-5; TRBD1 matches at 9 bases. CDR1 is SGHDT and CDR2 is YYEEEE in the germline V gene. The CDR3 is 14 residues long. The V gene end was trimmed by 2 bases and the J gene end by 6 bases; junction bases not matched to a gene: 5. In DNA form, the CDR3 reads TGTGCCAGCAGCTTTTGGACAGGGGTTCAGACCCAGTACTTC. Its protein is CASSFWTGVQTQYF.

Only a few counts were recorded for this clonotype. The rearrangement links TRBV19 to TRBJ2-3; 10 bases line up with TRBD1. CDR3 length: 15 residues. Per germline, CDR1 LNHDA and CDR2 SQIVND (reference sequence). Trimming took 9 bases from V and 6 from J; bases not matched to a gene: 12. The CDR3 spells CASRLGQGGRDTQYF. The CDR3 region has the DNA TGTGCCAGCCGCCTCGGACAGGGGGGCCGTGATACGCAGTATTTT.

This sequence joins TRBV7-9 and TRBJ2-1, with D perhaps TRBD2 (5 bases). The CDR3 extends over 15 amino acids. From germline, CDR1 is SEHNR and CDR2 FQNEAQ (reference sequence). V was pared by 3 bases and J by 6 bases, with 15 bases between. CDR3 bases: TGTGCCAGCAGCTTCTGGCCTAGCTCACTCAATGAGCAGTTCTTC. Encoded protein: CASSFWPSSLNEQFF.

The CDR3: CASTFGGIEAFF. Here the CDR3 DNA reads TGTGCCAGCACCTTCGGTGGGATAGAAGCTTTCTTT. The rearrangement joins TRBV12-3 or TRBV12-4 to TRBJ1-1; D not certain. The CDR3 length is 12 residues. V was clipped by 7 bases and J by 8 bases, with 14 bases between them.

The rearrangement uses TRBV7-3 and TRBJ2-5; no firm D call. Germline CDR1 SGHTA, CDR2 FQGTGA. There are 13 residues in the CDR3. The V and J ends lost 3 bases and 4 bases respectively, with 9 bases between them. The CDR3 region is CASSFGSRETQYF. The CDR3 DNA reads TGTGCCAGCAGCTTTGGCAGTCGAGAGACCCAGTACTTC.

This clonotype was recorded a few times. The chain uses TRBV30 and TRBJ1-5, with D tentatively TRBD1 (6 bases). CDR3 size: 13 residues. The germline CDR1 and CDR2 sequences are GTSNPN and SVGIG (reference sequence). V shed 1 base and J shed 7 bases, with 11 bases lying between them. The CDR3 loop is CAWSAGGIQPQHF. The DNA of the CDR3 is TGTGCCTGGAGTGCGGGGGGCATCCAGCCCCAGCATTTT.

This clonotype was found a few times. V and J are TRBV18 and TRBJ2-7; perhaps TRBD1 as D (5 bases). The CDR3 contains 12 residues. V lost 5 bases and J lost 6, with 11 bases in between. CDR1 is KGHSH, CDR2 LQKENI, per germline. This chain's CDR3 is CASSMKGVEQYF. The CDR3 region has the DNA TGTGCCAGCTCAATGAAAGGGGTCGAGCAGTACTTC.

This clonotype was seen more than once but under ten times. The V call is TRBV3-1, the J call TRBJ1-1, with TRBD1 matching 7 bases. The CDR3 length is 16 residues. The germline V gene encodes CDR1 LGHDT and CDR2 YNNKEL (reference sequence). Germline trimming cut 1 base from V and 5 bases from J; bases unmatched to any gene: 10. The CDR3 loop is CASSQGLTGRITEAFF. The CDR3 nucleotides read TGTGCCAGCAGCCAAGGTTTGACAGGGAGAATAACTGAAGCTTTCTTT.

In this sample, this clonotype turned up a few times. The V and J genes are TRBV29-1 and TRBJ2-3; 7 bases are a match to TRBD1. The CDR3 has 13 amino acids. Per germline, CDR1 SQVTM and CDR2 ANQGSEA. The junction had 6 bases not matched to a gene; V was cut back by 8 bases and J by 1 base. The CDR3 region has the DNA TGCAGCTACGTAACAGGGGGCACAGATACGCAGTATTTT. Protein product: CSYVTGGTDTQYF.

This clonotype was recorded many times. This CDR3 reads CRTRLAGSYNEQFF. The CDR3 DNA sequence: TGCAGAACTAGACTAGCGGGCTCCTACAATGAGCAGTTCTTC. The gene calls are TRBV20-1 and TRBJ2-1, with TRBD2 matching over 10 bases. Germline CDR1 is DFQATT and CDR2 is SNEGSKA (reference sequence). The CDR3 length is 14 residues.

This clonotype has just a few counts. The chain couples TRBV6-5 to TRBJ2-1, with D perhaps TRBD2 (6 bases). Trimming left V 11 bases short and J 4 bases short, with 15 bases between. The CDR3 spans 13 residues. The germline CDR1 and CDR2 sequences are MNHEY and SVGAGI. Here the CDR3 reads CASGAGRYNEQFF. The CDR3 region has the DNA TGTGCCTCCGGCGCGGGGAGATACAATGAGCAGTTCTTC.

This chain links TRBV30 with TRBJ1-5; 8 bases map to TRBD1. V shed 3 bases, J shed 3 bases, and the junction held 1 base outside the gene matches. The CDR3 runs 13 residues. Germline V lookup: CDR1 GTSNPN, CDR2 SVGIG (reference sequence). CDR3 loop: CAWRTGVNQPQHF. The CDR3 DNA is TGTGCCTGGAGGACAGGGGTCAATCAGCCCCAGCATTTT.

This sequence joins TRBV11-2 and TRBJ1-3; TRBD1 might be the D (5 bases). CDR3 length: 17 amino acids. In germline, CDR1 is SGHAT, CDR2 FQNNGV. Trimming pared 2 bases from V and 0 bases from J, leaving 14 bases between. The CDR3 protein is CASSLPIRDHSGNTIYF. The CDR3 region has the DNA TGTGCCAGCAGCTTACCCATCAGGGACCACTCTGGAAACACCATATATTTT.

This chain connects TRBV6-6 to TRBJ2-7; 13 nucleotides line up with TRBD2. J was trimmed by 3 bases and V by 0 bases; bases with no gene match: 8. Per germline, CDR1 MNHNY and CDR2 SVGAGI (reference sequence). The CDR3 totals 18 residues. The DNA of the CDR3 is TGTGCCAGCAGTTACTCCCGGACTAGCGGGGGAAAAAACTACGAGCAGTACTTC. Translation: CASSYSRTSGGKNYEQYF.

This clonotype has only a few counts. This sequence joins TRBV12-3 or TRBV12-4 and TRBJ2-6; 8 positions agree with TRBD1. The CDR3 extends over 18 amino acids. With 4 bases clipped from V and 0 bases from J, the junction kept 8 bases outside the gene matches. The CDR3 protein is CASSSGQGAFSGANVLTF. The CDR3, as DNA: TGTGCCAGCAGTTCTGGCCAGGGGGCTTTCTCTGGGGCCAACGTCCTGACTTTC.

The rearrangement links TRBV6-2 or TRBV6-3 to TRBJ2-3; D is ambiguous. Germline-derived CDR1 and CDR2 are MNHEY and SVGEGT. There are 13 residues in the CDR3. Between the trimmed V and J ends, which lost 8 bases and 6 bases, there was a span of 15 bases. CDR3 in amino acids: CASGPGTDDTQYF. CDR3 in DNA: TGTGCCAGCGGACCTGGTACAGATGATACGCAGTATTTT.

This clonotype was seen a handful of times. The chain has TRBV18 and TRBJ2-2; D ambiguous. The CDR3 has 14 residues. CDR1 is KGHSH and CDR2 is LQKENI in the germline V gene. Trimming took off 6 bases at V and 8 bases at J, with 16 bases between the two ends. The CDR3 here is CASSTGGATGELFF. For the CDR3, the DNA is TGTGCCAGCTCCACCGGTGGAGCCACGGGGGAGCTGTTTTTT.

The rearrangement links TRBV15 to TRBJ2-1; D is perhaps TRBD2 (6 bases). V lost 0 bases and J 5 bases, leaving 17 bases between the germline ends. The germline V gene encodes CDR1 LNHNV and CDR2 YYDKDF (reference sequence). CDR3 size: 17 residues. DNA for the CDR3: TGTGCCACCAGCAGAGATTCTCGCGGCGGGATGGACAATGAGCAGTTCTTC. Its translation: CATSRDSRGGMDNEQFF.

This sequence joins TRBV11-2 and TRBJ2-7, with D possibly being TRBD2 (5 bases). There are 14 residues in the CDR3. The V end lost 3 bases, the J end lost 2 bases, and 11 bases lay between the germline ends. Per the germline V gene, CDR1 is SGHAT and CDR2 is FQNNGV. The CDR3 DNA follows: TGTGCCAGCAGCTTCGATCTGGGAGCCTACGAGCAGTACTTC. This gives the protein CASSFDLGAYEQYF.

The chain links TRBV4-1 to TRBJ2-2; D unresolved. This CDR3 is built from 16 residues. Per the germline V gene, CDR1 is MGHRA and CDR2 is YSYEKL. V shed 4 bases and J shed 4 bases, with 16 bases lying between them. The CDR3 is CASSPPLGGGTGELFF. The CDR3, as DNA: TGCGCCAGCAGCCCCCCACTGGGCGGTGGCACCGGGGAGCTGTTTTTT.

The CDR3 DNA sequence: TGTGCCAGCGCGAGGGCGGGAGGGCCAAACGAGCAGTACTTC. It encodes CASARAGGPNEQYF. The gene calls are TRBV14 and TRBJ2-7, with 9 bases that match TRBD2. The V gene's germline CDR1 is SGHDN and CDR2 FVKESK. V shed 8 bases, J shed 5 bases, and the junction held 10 bases outside the gene matches. This CDR3 has 14 residues.

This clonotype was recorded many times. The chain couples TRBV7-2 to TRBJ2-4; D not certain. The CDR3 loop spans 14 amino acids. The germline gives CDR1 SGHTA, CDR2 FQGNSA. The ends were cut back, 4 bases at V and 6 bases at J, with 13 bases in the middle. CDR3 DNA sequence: TGTGCCAGCAGCTCCCTCTTCTACGGAAACATTCAGTACTTC. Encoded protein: CASSSLFYGNIQYF.

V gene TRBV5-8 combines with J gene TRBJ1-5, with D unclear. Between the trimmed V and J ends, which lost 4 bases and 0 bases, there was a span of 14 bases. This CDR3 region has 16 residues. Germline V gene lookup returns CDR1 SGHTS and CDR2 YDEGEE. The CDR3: CASSPYSDLSNQPQHF. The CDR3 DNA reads TGTGCCAGCAGCCCCTACAGTGATCTTAGCAATCAGCCCCAGCATTTT.